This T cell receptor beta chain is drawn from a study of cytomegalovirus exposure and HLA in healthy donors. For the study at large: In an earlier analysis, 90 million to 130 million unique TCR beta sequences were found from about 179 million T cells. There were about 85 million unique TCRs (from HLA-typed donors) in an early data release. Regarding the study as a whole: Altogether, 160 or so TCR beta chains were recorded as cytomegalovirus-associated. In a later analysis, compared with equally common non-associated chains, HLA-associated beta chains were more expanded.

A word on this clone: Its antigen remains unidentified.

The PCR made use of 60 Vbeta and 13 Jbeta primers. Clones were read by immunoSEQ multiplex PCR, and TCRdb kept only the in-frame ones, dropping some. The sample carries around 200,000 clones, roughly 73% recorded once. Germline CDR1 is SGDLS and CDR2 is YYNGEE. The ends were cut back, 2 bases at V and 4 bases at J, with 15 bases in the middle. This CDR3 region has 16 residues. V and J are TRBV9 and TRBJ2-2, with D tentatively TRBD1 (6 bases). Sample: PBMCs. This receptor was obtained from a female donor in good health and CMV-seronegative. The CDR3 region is CASSVLGAKSTGELFF. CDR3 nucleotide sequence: TGTGCCAGCAGCGTCTTGGGGGCTAAGAGCACCGGGGAGCTGTTTTTT.